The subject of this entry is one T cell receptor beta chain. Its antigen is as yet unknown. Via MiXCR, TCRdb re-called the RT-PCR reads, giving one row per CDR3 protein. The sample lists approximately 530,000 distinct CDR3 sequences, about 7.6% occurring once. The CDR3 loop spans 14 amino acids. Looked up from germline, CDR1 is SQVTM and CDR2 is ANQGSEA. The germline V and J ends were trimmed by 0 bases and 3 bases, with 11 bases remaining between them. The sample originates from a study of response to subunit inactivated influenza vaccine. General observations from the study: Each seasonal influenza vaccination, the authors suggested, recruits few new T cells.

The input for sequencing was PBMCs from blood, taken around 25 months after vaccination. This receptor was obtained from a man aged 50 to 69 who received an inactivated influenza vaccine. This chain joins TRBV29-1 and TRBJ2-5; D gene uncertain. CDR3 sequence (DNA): TGCAGCGTTGAAGATCGCGGTGGTGAAGAGACCCAGTACTTC. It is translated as CSVEDRGGEETQYF. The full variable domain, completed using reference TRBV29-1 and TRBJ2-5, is SAVISQKPSRDICQRGTSLTIQCQVDSQVTMMFWYRQQPGQSLTLIATANQGSEATYESGFVIDKFPISRPNLTFSTLTVSNMSPEDSSIYLCSVEDRGGEETQYFGPGTRLLVL.